This T cell receptor beta chain was observed in a study of early T cells in non-severe SARS-CoV-2 infection. MiXCR, run by TCRdb on the 5' RACE reads, gives a single entry per CDR3 protein. The sample lists about 80,000 distinct CDR3 sequences; roughly 12% were seen once. This CDR3 has 12 amino acids. V was cut by 0 bases and J by 7 bases, with 5 bases left in between. Germline V gives CDR1 SGHNT, CDR2 YYREEE (reference sequence). Sequencing was performed on whole blood, taken at baseline. This rearrangement joins TRBV5-4 to TRBJ2-1; no firm D call. This clonotype was sampled from an adult who was a healthcare worker with PCR-confirmed SARS-CoV-2 infection or an uninfected control (not recorded which). The donor label of this sample is uncertain. Written as DNA, the CDR3 is TGTGCCAGCAGCTTGGGTAATAATGAGCAGTTCTTC. This gives the protein CASSLGNNEQFF.